The 30 T cell receptor beta chains below were found in one sample sequenced in a study of blood T cell repertoires in COVID-19. Using immunoSEQ multiplex PCR, the repertoire was profiled, and TCRdb retains in-frame clones only, with some absent. The sample consists of some 260,000 clones, about 80% of them appearing once. Input material: peripheral blood. The receptors stem from a man aged 80 or over with acute or convalescent COVID-19.

V gene TRBV5-1 combines with J gene TRBJ1-6; D gene uncertain. Per the germline V gene, CDR1 is SGHRS and CDR2 is YFSETQ. The V end was cut by 0 bases, the J end by 4 bases, with 8 bases between. The CDR3 is made up of 15 amino acids. CDR3 DNA: TGCGCCAGCAGCTTGGCAAGAACATATAATTCACCCCTCCACTTT. The encoded protein is CASSLARTYNSPLHF.

This clone was seen a few times. The gene calls are TRBV11-2 and TRBJ2-7; TRBD1 agrees at 7 bases. After removal of 0 bases from V and 3 bases from J, the junction contained 17 bases not matched to a gene. The V gene's germline CDR1 is SGHAT and CDR2 FQNNGV. The CDR3 covers 19 residues. The CDR3 is CASSLELIYSTGSGYEQYF. In DNA, the CDR3 is TGTGCCAGCAGCTTAGAACTCATTTACTCGACAGGGAGCGGCTACGAGCAGTACTTC.

J is TRBJ1-5 and V is TRBV19, with TRBD1 matching 9 bases. V dropped 5 bases and J dropped 6; count of bases not matched to a gene: 8. This CDR3 is 15 amino acids long. The germline V gene has CDR1 LNHDA and CDR2 SQIVND (reference sequence). DNA of the CDR3: TGTGCCAGTAGTTTAACAGGGGGCGGCGGTCAGCCCCAGCATTTT. The encoded protein is CASSLTGGGGQPQHF.

The genes are TRBV27 and TRBJ2-1; D possibly corresponds to TRBD2 (5 bases). Germline V lookup: CDR1 MNHEY, CDR2 SMNVEV (reference sequence). CDR3 size: 16 residues. The V gene lost 3 bases and the J gene lost 0 bases, with 12 bases spanning the gap. The CDR3: CASSFGLAFSYNEQFF. DNA of the CDR3: TGTGCCAGCAGTTTTGGTCTAGCTTTCTCCTACAATGAGCAGTTCTTC.

The rearrangement joins TRBV27 to TRBJ1-6; D remains ambiguous. CDR3 length equals 12 residues. Per the germline V gene, CDR1 is MNHEY and CDR2 is SMNVEV (reference sequence). V was cut by 6 bases and J by 9 bases, with 9 bases left in between. The CDR3 spells CASSRGFSPLHF. The CDR3 region has the DNA TGTGCCAGCAGCCGAGGATTTTCACCCCTCCACTTT.

CDR3 DNA: TGTGCCCGTCAGACAGGGGCGAGGGAGCTGTTTTTT. Translated, it gives CARQTGARELFF. This chain joins TRBV30 and TRBJ2-2; 8 bases map to TRBD1. V was clipped by 8 bases and J by 9 bases; unmatched bases: 8. CDR3 length equals 12 residues. Germline CDR1 reads GTSNPN; CDR2 reads SVGIG (reference sequence). Drawing the rest from reference TRBV30 and TRBJ2-2, the complete variable domain is SQTIHQWPATLVQPVGSPLSLECTVEGTSNPNLYWYRQAAGRGLQLLFYSVGIGQISSEVPQNLSASRPQDRQFILSSKKLLLSDSGFYLCARQTGARELFFGEGSRLTVL.

The chain employs TRBV3-1 (or the pseudogene TRBV3-2) and TRBJ2-7, with TRBD2 identical over 14 bases. Trimming at V came to 4 bases and at J to 2 bases, leaving 7 bases not matched to a gene. The CDR3 runs 17 residues. Looked up from germline, CDR1 is LGHDT and CDR2 is YNNKEL (reference sequence). Here the CDR3 reads CASSRGTSGGVPYEQYF. CDR3 sequence (DNA): TGTGCCAGCAGCCGAGGGACTAGCGGGGGTGTTCCCTACGAGCAGTACTTC.

This clone occurred once. The V and J genes are TRBV5-1 and TRBJ2-2, with D perhaps matching TRBD2 (6 bases). Germline assignment: CDR1 SGHRS and CDR2 YFSETQ. The CDR3 covers 15 residues. Trimming removed 6 bases at V and 3 bases at J, with 15 bases between. In nucleotides, the CDR3 is TGCGCCAGCAAATCCGGGACTCACCACACCGGGGAGCTGTTTTTT. It encodes CASKSGTHHTGELFF. The whole variable domain, remainder taken from reference TRBV5-1 and TRBJ2-2, is KAGVTQTPRYLIKTRGQQVTLSCSPISGHRSVSWYQQTPGQGLQFLFEYFSETQRNKGNFPGRFSGRQFSNSRSEMNVSTLELGDSALYLCASKSGTHHTGELFFGEGSRLTVL.

This clone has just a few counts. The chain links TRBV25-1 to TRBJ1-2; 8 nucleotides agree with TRBD1. The germline V gene has CDR1 MGHDK and CDR2 SYGVNS. J lost 8 bases, V lost 6 bases, and 8 bases had no gene match. The CDR3 is made up of 13 amino acids. The DNA for the CDR3 is TGTGCCAGCAGCGGAGACAGGGGCGGGGGCTACACCTTC. Protein: CASSGDRGGGYTF.

The rearrangement joins TRBV18 to TRBJ1-1; D may be TRBD1 (5 bases). The germline V gene encodes CDR1 KGHSH and CDR2 LQKENI. The CDR3 is 15 amino acids. V lost 3 bases and J lost 4, with 15 bases in between. As DNA, the CDR3 is TGTGCCAGCTCACCCACCGGGGGGTCGGGCACTGAAGCTTTCTTT. It specifies CASSPTGGSGTEAFF. The full variable domain, in which reference TRBV18 and TRBJ1-1 provide the parts outside the CDR3, is NAGVMQNPRHLVRRRGQEARLRCSPMKGHSHVYWYRQLPEEGLKFMVYLQKENIIDESGMPKERFSAEFPKEGPSILRIQQVVRGDSAAYFCASSPTGGSGTEAFFGQGTRLTVV.

The chain carries TRBV28 and TRBJ2-1; possible D gene TRBD2, 5 bases. The V end was cut by 3 bases, the J end by 11 bases, with 11 bases between. The CDR3 length is 12 residues. The V gene's germline CDR1 is MDHEN and CDR2 SYDVKM. DNA of the CDR3: TGTGCCAGCAGTTTGGCCGGGATTCAGCAGTTCTTC. It translates to CASSLAGIQQFF.

This clone came up once. The chain is built from TRBV5-1 and TRBJ2-1; 8 bases are shared with TRBD2. The germline gives CDR1 SGHRS, CDR2 YFSETQ. The length of the CDR3 is 17 residues. V lost 0 bases to trimming and J lost 4 bases; unmatched junction nucleotides: 9. CDR3 bases: TGCGCCAGCAGCTTGGATTTCGGACGGGAGGGATACAATGAGCAGTTCTTC. Protein: CASSLDFGREGYNEQFF.

The chain carries TRBV12-3 or TRBV12-4 and TRBJ2-7; D not certain. The CDR3 totals 11 residues. V was shortened by 3 bases and J by 7 bases, with 7 bases between the two germline ends. The CDR3 sequence: CASSFTGEQYF. The CDR3 coding sequence is TGTGCCAGCAGTTTCACCGGGGAGCAGTACTTC.

This clone was recorded once. The chain is built from TRBV24-1 and TRBJ1-5; D is undetermined. V dropped 3 bases and J dropped 0 bases, with 8 bases sitting between them. The CDR3 spans 15 residues. The germline V gene encodes CDR1 KGHDR and CDR2 SFDVKD. For the CDR3, the DNA is TGTGCCACCAGTGATCCACAGCATAGCAATCAGCCCCAGCATTTT. It specifies CATSDPQHSNQPQHF.

Written as DNA, the CDR3 is TGTGCCAGCAGTCCGGGGACAGGGTCTTACAATGAGCAGTTCTTC. The encoded protein is CASSPGTGSYNEQFF. V is TRBV27 and J is TRBJ2-1; 9 bases are shared with TRBD1. Germline trimming cut 5 bases from V and 4 bases from J; bases unmatched to any gene: 6. The germline gives CDR1 MNHEY, CDR2 SMNVEV (reference sequence). The CDR3 loop spans 15 amino acids.

This clone was seen a few times. The chain is built from TRBV18 and TRBJ2-5; D gene uncertain. The germline gives CDR1 KGHSH, CDR2 LQKENI. This CDR3 is built from 11 residues. Trimming cost V 5 bases and J 3 bases, with 4 bases left between them. The chain's CDR3 is CASSSEETQYF. The CDR3 DNA follows: TGTGCCAGCTCATCGGAAGAGACCCAGTACTTC. Using reference TRBV18 and TRBJ2-5 for the parts outside the CDR3, the full variable domain is NAGVMQNPRHLVRRRGQEARLRCSPMKGHSHVYWYRQLPEEGLKFMVYLQKENIIDESGMPKERFSAEFPKEGPSILRIQQVVRGDSAAYFCASSSEETQYFGPGTRLLVL.

Only one count was recorded for this clone. The chain couples TRBV2 to TRBJ1-5, with D possibly matching TRBD1 (5 bases). CDR1 and CDR2 from the germline V gene are SNHLY and FYNNEI. The CDR3 extends over 15 amino acids. V lost 5 bases and J 2 bases, leaving 13 bases between the germline ends. The chain's CDR3 is CASSTAGGGNQPQHF. DNA of the CDR3: TGTGCCAGCAGTACAGCCGGGGGTGGCAATCAGCCCCAGCATTTT.

V and J are TRBV19 and TRBJ2-2; 9 bases match TRBD1. Germline V gene lookup returns CDR1 LNHDA and CDR2 SQIVND (reference sequence). V was clipped by 4 bases and J by 3 bases; unmatched bases: 3. CDR3 size: 15 residues. The CDR3 spells CASSTQGAYTGELFF. The CDR3 nucleotides read TGTGCCAGTAGTACACAGGGGGCCTACACCGGGGAGCTGTTTTTT.

This chain joins TRBV24-1 and TRBJ2-3; D might be TRBD2 (5 bases). V lost 6 bases, J lost 2 bases, and 14 bases lay in between. CDR1 KGHDR and CDR2 SFDVKD come from the germline V gene. This CDR3 has 15 residues. For the CDR3, the DNA is TGTGCCACCAGTTCGACCCGGGGATACACAGATACGCAGTATTTT. Its protein is CATSSTRGYTDTQYF.

This chain uses TRBV24-1 with TRBJ1-2; TRBD1 matches at 11 bases. Trimming at V came to 3 bases and at J to 6 bases, leaving 8 bases not matched to a gene. CDR1 is KGHDR and CDR2 is SFDVKD in the germline V gene. This CDR3 spans 16 amino acids. This chain's CDR3 is CATSDTRGQGADGYTF. CDR3 bases: TGTGCCACCAGTGATACTCGAGGACAGGGGGCCGATGGCTACACCTTC.

The chain recombines TRBV25-1 with TRBJ2-3, with D maybe TRBD2 (6 bases). CDR1 and CDR2 from the germline V gene are MGHDK and SYGVNS. CDR3 length equals 14 residues. V shed 6 bases and J shed 3 bases, with 13 bases lying between them. This chain's CDR3 is CASSGRRGTDTQYF. The CDR3 bases are TGTGCCAGCAGCGGGAGAAGGGGTACAGATACGCAGTATTTT.

This clone was counted a few times. One end of the junction fails to match germline, which may point to a read error. Other DNA sequences from this sample encode an identical CDR3 as well. The V call is TRBV18, the J call TRBJ1-5; D may be TRBD1 (6 bases). This CDR3 region has 14 residues. Germline values: CDR1 KGHSH, CDR2 LQKENI. The DNA of the CDR3 is TGTGCCAGCTCCCCACAGGGAGGCAATCAGCCCCAGCATTTT. This codes for CASSPQGGNQPQHF.

The rearrangement uses TRBV5-1 and TRBJ1-5, with D hard to call. Deletions cut 4 bases from V and 0 bases from J, with 14 bases between. CDR3 length: 16 residues. Germline values: CDR1 SGHRS, CDR2 YFSETQ. CDR3 loop: CASSPGSVSSNQPQHF. The CDR3 nucleotides read TGCGCCAGCAGCCCGGGAAGTGTCTCTAGCAATCAGCCCCAGCATTTT.

This chain uses TRBV7-9 with TRBJ1-1; TRBD1 is a possible D gene (5 bases). V was shortened by 5 bases and J by 5 bases, with 18 bases between the two germline ends. Germline CDR1 SEHNR, CDR2 FQNEAQ (reference sequence). CDR3 length equals 15 residues. The CDR3 region has the DNA TGTGCCAGCAGCCCTCTCCGTCAGGGTGGGACTGAAGCTTTCTTT. It is translated as CASSPLRQGGTEAFF.

The chain has TRBV9 and TRBJ2-4, with D possibly being TRBD1 (6 bases). The germline CDR1 and CDR2 sequences are SGDLS and YYNGEE. The CDR3 covers 19 residues. The V end lost 0 bases, the J end lost 0 bases, and 19 bases lay between the germline ends. This CDR3 is CASSVAGSGTFGAKNIQYF. The CDR3 DNA reads as TGTGCCAGCAGCGTAGCGGGGTCAGGGACATTTGGAGCCAAAAACATTCAGTACTTC.

This chain links TRBV10-2 with TRBJ1-5, with 7 bases that match TRBD1. The CDR3 sequence is 17 residues long. The germline gives CDR1 WSHSY, CDR2 SAAADI. V lost 4 bases, J lost 2 bases, and 11 bases stayed unmatched. This chain's CDR3 is CASSAPSDRVGNQPQHF. For the CDR3, the DNA is TGCGCCAGCAGTGCCCCTTCCGACAGGGTGGGCAATCAGCCCCAGCATTTT.

CDR3: CASSVQADSNQPQHF. DNA of the CDR3: TGTGCCAGCAGCGTGCAAGCTGATAGCAATCAGCCCCAGCATTTT. The chain recombines TRBV9 with TRBJ1-5; D unresolved. This CDR3 comprises 15 residues. Per germline, CDR1 SGDLS and CDR2 YYNGEE. V lost 2 bases to trimming and J lost 0 bases, with 9 bases between them.

DNA for the CDR3: TGCGCCAGCAGCTTGGGAACTAGCTCGAGCACAGATACGCAGTATTTT. Translating gives CASSLGTSSSTDTQYF. The rearrangement uses TRBV5-1 and TRBJ2-3, with D perhaps matching TRBD2 (6 bases). Trimming shortened V by 0 bases and J by 0 bases, and 11 bases separated the two germline ends. Germline V lookup: CDR1 SGHRS, CDR2 YFSETQ. This CDR3 is 16 amino acids long. The full variable domain, completed using reference TRBV5-1 and TRBJ2-3, is KAGVTQTPRYLIKTRGQQVTLSCSPISGHRSVSWYQQTPGQGLQFLFEYFSETQRNKGNFPGRFSGRQFSNSRSEMNVSTLELGDSALYLCASSLGTSSSTDTQYFGPGTRLTVL.

Here the CDR3 DNA reads TGTGCCAGCAGTTTATTTGAAAACAAGCAGTACTTC. Its translation: CASSLFENKQYF. V and J are TRBV28 and TRBJ2-7; no firm D call. From germline, CDR1 is MDHEN and CDR2 SYDVKM. CDR3 size: 12 residues. Deletions cut 1 base from V and 8 bases from J, with 9 bases between.

This clone was found once. The V call is TRBV2, the J call TRBJ2-1; 8 bases are a match to TRBD1. The V gene's germline CDR1 is SNHLY and CDR2 FYNNEI. With V trimmed by 2 bases and J by 4 bases, 4 bases remained unmatched. The CDR3 is 15 amino acids. The CDR3 is CASSELGQGYNEQFF. The CDR3 nucleotides read TGTGCCAGCAGTGAACTCGGACAGGGTTACAATGAGCAGTTCTTC.